Below are 8 T cell receptor beta chains sequenced from a single sample in a study of T cell responses to AZD1222 COVID-19 vaccine. The protocol was immunoSEQ multiplex PCR, while the TCRdb copy is restricted to in-frame clones and leaves out a portion. The sample consists of some 110,000 clones, 80% to 85% of them appearing once. The sequencing here drew on peripheral blood, taken on day 0 of AZD1222 vaccination. Receptors originate from an adult in good health.

The genes are TRBV5-4 and TRBJ2-3; maybe TRBD2 (5 bases). V lost 1 base and J 2 bases, leaving 11 bases between the germline ends. Germline V gives CDR1 SGHNT, CDR2 YYREEE (reference sequence). The CDR3 contains 15 residues. The CDR3 is CASSLRTYSTDTQYF. In DNA, the CDR3 is TGTGCCAGCAGCTTGCGGACTTATTCCACAGATACGCAGTATTTT.

The gene calls are TRBV20-1 and TRBJ2-4; D remains unclear. The CDR3 covers 13 residues. V lost 3 bases and J lost 5, with 11 bases in between. Per the germline V gene, CDR1 is DFQATT and CDR2 is SNEGSKA (reference sequence). CDR3 sequence reads: CSASGLLQNIQYF. The CDR3 coding sequence is TGCAGTGCTAGTGGCTTATTACAAAACATTCAGTACTTC.

This sequence joins TRBV28 and TRBJ2-3, with 7 bases aligning to TRBD1. The CDR3 extends over 15 amino acids. The trim removed 3 bases at V and 1 base at J, leaving 4 bases unmatched. Germline CDR1 reads MDHEN; CDR2 reads SYDVKM. The CDR3 DNA reads as TGTGCCAGCAGTTTGCTCGGACAGGGCACAGATACGCAGTATTTT. Translation: CASSLLGQGTDTQYF.

The V gene is TRBV7-9, the J gene TRBJ2-5; tentatively, D is TRBD1 (6 bases). The CDR3 sequence is 15 residues long. V lost 3 bases to trimming and J lost 6 bases, with 17 bases between them. The V gene's germline CDR1 is SEHNR and CDR2 FQNEAQ (reference sequence). The CDR3 nucleotides read TGTGCCAGCAGCTTCCAGACAGGATACCCCCAGACCCAGTACTTC. It encodes CASSFQTGYPQTQYF.

The chain combines TRBV7-9 with TRBJ2-7; D is possibly TRBD1 (6 bases). The CDR3 is 15 residues long. Germline CDR1 reads SEHNR; CDR2 reads FQNEAQ (reference sequence). The germline V and J ends were trimmed by 3 bases and 2 bases, with 14 bases remaining between them. The CDR3 reads CASSFGRGTTYEQYF. CDR3 in DNA: TGTGCCAGCAGCTTCGGCAGGGGCACAACCTACGAGCAGTACTTC.

The V and J genes are TRBV7-8 and TRBJ2-1; a weak D match, TRBD1 (5 bases). The ends were cut back, 1 base at V and 2 bases at J, with 9 bases in the middle. This CDR3 has 15 amino acids. Germline CDR1 SGHVS, CDR2 FQNEAQ. The DNA of the CDR3 is TGTGCCAGCAGCTTAGTGCAGGGCGCCTACAATGAGCAGTTCTTC. It encodes CASSLVQGAYNEQFF. The whole variable domain, filled in from reference TRBV7-8 and TRBJ2-1, reads GAGVSQSPRYKVAKRGQDVALRCDPISGHVSLFWYQQALGQGPEFLTYFQNEAQLDKSGLPSDRFFAERPEGSVSTLKIQRTQQEDSAVYLCASSLVQGAYNEQFFGPGTRLTVL.

The CDR3, as DNA: TGTGCCAGCATCCCGGGACTAGCCCGAAAAAGCTCCTACGAGCAGTACTTC. Protein product: CASIPGLARKSSYEQYF. The rearrangement uses TRBV28 and TRBJ2-7; 9 bases are shared with TRBD2. Trimming at V came to 7 bases and at J to 0 bases, leaving 13 bases not matched to a gene. The V gene's germline CDR1 is MDHEN and CDR2 SYDVKM. CDR3 length: 17 residues.

The chain joins TRBV10-2 to TRBJ2-7; TRBD2 agrees at 9 bases. CDR1 and CDR2 from the germline V gene are WSHSY and SAAADI. V gave up 11 bases and J gave up 6 bases; unmatched junction bases: 5. This CDR3 comprises 11 residues. Here the CDR3 reads CAGMTSGEQYF. In DNA, the CDR3 is TGCGCCGGTATGACTAGCGGCGAGCAGTACTTC.